The 18 T cell receptor beta chains presented below share a single source sample, sequenced in a study of beta chain features in type 1 diabetes. No antigen has been assigned to these receptors. Findings and limits, study-wide: Researchers report that Type 1 diabetes patients had moderately but significantly shorter TCRB CDR3s across all four CD4+ subsets.

Reverse transcribing all isolated RNA meant expressed TCRB transcripts were sequenced. Clones were read by immunoSEQ multiplex PCR, and TCRdb kept only the in-frame ones, dropping some. The sample consists of over 200,000 clones, about a tenth of them appearing once. Sequencing was carried out using naive CD4+ T cells from blood. These receptors were obtained from a man aged 30 to 45 with type 1 diabetes.

The chain uses TRBV7-2 and TRBJ2-3; D is ambiguous. Trimming pared 3 bases from V and 6 bases from J, leaving 4 bases between. This CDR3 region has 11 residues. Germline CDR1 SGHTA, CDR2 FQGNSA. The CDR3 is CASSFLDTQYF. The CDR3 DNA sequence: TGTGCCAGCAGCTTCCTGGATACGCAGTATTTT. Together with reference TRBV7-2 and TRBJ2-3, the CDR3 gives the full variable domain: GAGVSQSPSNKVTEKGKDVELRCDPISGHTALYWYRQSLGQGLEFLIYFQGNSAPDKSGLPSDRFSAERTGGSVSTLTIQRTQQEDSAVYLCASSFLDTQYFGPGTRLTVL.

The CDR3, as DNA: TGCGCCAGCAGCTTTGACAGGCCAGATACGCAGTATTTT. This encodes CASSFDRPDTQYF. The chain is built from TRBV5-1 and TRBJ2-3, with a possible D match to TRBD1 (6 bases). The germline V gene has CDR1 SGHRS and CDR2 YFSETQ. With 2 bases removed from V and 4 bases from J, the gap between germline ends came to 8 bases. There are 13 residues in the CDR3.

The chain is built from TRBV5-1 and TRBJ2-7; possibly TRBD2 for D (5 bases). The germline V gene has CDR1 SGHRS and CDR2 YFSETQ. Trimming shortened V by 0 bases and J by 3 bases, and 7 bases separated the two germline ends. This CDR3 has 13 residues. DNA for the CDR3: TGCGCCAGCAGCTTGGTGACTAACTACGAGCAGTACTTC. Protein sequence: CASSLVTNYEQYF.

This clone appeared a few times. The V gene is TRBV7-8, the J gene TRBJ1-2; perhaps TRBD1 as D (6 bases). The CDR3 spans 17 residues. Germline CDR1 and CDR2: SGHVS and FQNEAQ. V shed 2 bases and J shed 0 bases, with 16 bases lying between them. In DNA, the CDR3 is TGTGCCAGCAGCTTACTCTTCGGGACAACCGCTAACTATGGCTACACCTTC. Translated: CASSLLFGTTANYGYTF.

This chain uses TRBV5-1 with TRBJ1-2, with D unresolved. Trimming removed 0 bases at V and 3 bases at J, with 18 bases between. Per the germline V gene, CDR1 is SGHRS and CDR2 is YFSETQ. The CDR3 is made up of 17 amino acids. The CDR3 is CASSLGGGREYDYGYTF. The CDR3 region has the DNA TGCGCCAGCAGCTTGGGAGGCGGGCGCGAGTACGACTATGGCTACACCTTC.

This clone was observed a handful of times. The chain joins TRBV5-1 to TRBJ1-5; D perhaps matches TRBD1 (6 bases). Per germline, CDR1 SGHRS and CDR2 YFSETQ. The ends were cut back, 5 bases at V and 4 bases at J, with 16 bases in the middle. This CDR3 is 15 amino acids long. In DNA, the CDR3 is TGCGCCAGCAGTCGGGAGGGGGGTCCTAATCAGCCCCAGCATTTT. This codes for CASSREGGPNQPQHF.

This sequence joins TRBV29-1 and TRBJ2-1; TRBD1 aligns across 12 bases. This CDR3 comprises 13 residues. Germline-derived CDR1 and CDR2 are SQVTM and ANQGSEA. CDR3 nucleotide sequence: TGCAGTGGGACAGGGGGCGCGTACAATGAGCAGTTCTTC. Translation gives CSGTGGAYNEQFF.

The chain recombines TRBV19 with TRBJ2-3; 7 nucleotides match TRBD1. Trimming removed 7 bases from V and 4 bases from J; junction bases left unmatched: 8. Germline V lookup: CDR1 LNHDA, CDR2 SQIVND (reference sequence). This CDR3 has 14 residues. The DNA for the CDR3 is TGTGCCAGTAACGCGTGGACAGGCGCAGATACGCAGTATTTT. The encoded protein is CASNAWTGADTQYF.

This clone was observed a handful of times. The chain has TRBV4-1 and TRBJ2-5; 10 bases are shared with TRBD2. Trimming took 5 bases from V and 4 from J; bases not matched to a gene: 13. CDR1 and CDR2 (germline): MGHRA, YSYEKL. There are 17 residues in the CDR3. CDR3 DNA: TGCGCCAGCAGCAAAAGAACAACTAGCGGGGCAGGAGAGACCCAGTACTTC. It encodes CASSKRTTSGAGETQYF.

This clone was seen more than once but under ten times. The V call is TRBV30, the J call TRBJ1-5; D is unresolved. In germline, CDR1 is GTSNPN, CDR2 SVGIG (reference sequence). The CDR3 has 13 amino acids. V lost 1 base, J lost 0 bases, and 4 bases lay in between. The CDR3 region is CAWSGDSNQPQHF. The CDR3 DNA reads as TGTGCCTGGAGTGGAGATAGCAATCAGCCCCAGCATTTT.

This clone was detected a few times. The rearrangement uses TRBV2 and TRBJ2-2; tentatively, D is TRBD1 (6 bases). There are 14 residues in the CDR3. V was trimmed by 8 bases and J by 4 bases, leaving 14 bases between them. Germline CDR1 and CDR2: SNHLY and FYNNEI. Written as DNA, the CDR3 is TGTGCCAGCTCCCAACAGGGTTCCACCGGGGAGCTGTTTTTT. Translated, it gives CASSQQGSTGELFF.

A few counts support this clone. This chain joins TRBV6-4 and TRBJ2-3, with 7 bases aligning to TRBD1. V lost 3 bases, J lost 5 bases, and 2 bases stayed unmatched. The CDR3 covers 13 residues. Germline V CDR1 and CDR2: MRHNA, SNTAGT. CDR3 protein: CASSEQGRDTQYF. The CDR3 region has the DNA TGTGCCAGCAGTGAACAGGGGAGAGATACGCAGTATTTT.

This rearrangement joins TRBV18 to TRBJ1-5; D gene unclear. Deletions cut 4 bases from V and 0 bases from J, with 10 bases between. The germline V gene encodes CDR1 KGHSH and CDR2 LQKENI. The CDR3 loop spans 15 amino acids. The CDR3 DNA sequence: TGTGCCAGCTCACTCTCTTACAGTAGCAATCAGCCCCAGCATTTT. Translated: CASSLSYSSNQPQHF.

V is TRBV7-2 and J is TRBJ1-5; 7 bases agree with TRBD1. The CDR3 runs 15 residues. The ends lost 4 bases at V and 5 bases at J; junction bases unmatched: 8. The germline gives CDR1 SGHTA, CDR2 FQGNSA. CDR3 DNA: TGTGCCAGCAGCTACTCCGGGACAGAGGATCAGCCCCAGCATTTT. This sequence encodes CASSYSGTEDQPQHF.

V usage is TRBV19 and J usage is TRBJ1-1; D not resolved. V lost 7 bases and J lost 4, with 16 bases in between. Germline loops: CDR1 LNHDA, CDR2 SQIVND (reference sequence). This CDR3 is 14 amino acids long. CDR3 in DNA: TGTGCCAGTACTCAAGAGCGAGCGCGCACTGAAGCTTTCTTT. Translation gives CASTQERARTEAFF.

The rearrangement uses TRBV7-2 and TRBJ1-5, with D possibly being TRBD1 (5 bases). Trimming stripped 3 bases from V and 6 bases from J, with 12 bases between. The CDR3 totals 14 residues. In germline, CDR1 is SGHTA, CDR2 FQGNSA. CDR3 sequence (DNA): TGTGCCAGCAGCTTGGATCAGGGTACTCAGCCCCAGCATTTT. Its protein product is CASSLDQGTQPQHF.

This clone has more than one count but fewer than ten. This sequence joins TRBV28 and TRBJ1-6; D is ambiguous. Germline values: CDR1 MDHEN, CDR2 SYDVKM. This CDR3 contains 13 residues. V was pared by 4 bases and J by 8 bases, with 9 bases between. This chain's CDR3 is CASSSGADSPLHF. CDR3 nucleotide sequence: TGTGCCAGCAGTTCGGGAGCCGATTCACCCCTCCACTTT.

CDR3 nucleotide sequence: TGTGCCAGCAGCCAAGATGATGGCGGGGGGGCACTTGAGCAGTTCTTC. This sequence encodes CASSQDDGGGALEQFF. The J gene is TRBJ2-1, the V gene TRBV4-2, with 9 bases that match TRBD2. This CDR3 is 16 amino acids long. Germline V gives CDR1 LGHNA, CDR2 YNFKEQ. With 0 bases clipped from V and 9 bases from J, the junction kept 9 bases outside the gene matches.